The source of this T cell receptor (beta chain) is a study of T cells expressing NK-cell markers. TCRdb re-called the 5' RACE reads and gives one entry per CDR3 protein, without DNA. The listing contains about 430,000 distinct CDR3 sequences. Material: blood T cells: a sorted CD56 or NKG2C T cell subset, CD4+ or CD8+ T cells, or bulk PBMC T cells (not recorded which). The clonotype comes from a woman aged 50 to 60 in good health.

CDR3 sequence: CASIGGVGANYGYTF. The chain is built from TRBV3-1 and TRBJ1-2. The CDR3 contains 15 residues. From germline, CDR1 is LGHDT and CDR2 YNNKEL (reference sequence).